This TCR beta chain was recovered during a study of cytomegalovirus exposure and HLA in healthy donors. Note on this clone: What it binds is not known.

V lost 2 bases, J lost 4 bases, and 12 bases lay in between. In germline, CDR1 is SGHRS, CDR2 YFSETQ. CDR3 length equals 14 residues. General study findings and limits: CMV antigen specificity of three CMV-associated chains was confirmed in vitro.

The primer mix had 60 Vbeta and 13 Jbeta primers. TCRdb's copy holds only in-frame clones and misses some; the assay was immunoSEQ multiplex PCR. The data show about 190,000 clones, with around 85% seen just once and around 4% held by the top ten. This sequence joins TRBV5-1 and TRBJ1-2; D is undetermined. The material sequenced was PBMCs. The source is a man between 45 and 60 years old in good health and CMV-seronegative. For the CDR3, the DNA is TGCGCCAGCAGCTTCACCCCCCTCGGCTATGGCTACACCTTC. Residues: CASSFTPLGYGYTF.